The T cell receptor beta chain under discussion was sequenced for a study of neurological immune-mediated disorders. Study background: Secondary progressive cases numbered 3 among the approximately 34 multiple sclerosis patients, while the other 31 were relapsing-remitting.

Germline CDR1 is LNHNV and CDR2 is YYDKDF (reference sequence). The CDR3 has 11 residues. On this clonotype itself: The antigen is undetermined. One base away lies a much larger clone, so this may be a sequencing read error.

The study's findings and limits: None of the CDR3 amino acid sequences of expanded clones were shared across subjects, and this suggested private repertoires in all groups. With the multiple sclerosis repertoire cluster, neither clinical nor MRI features showed any association.

With 10-nucleotide random UMIs, 5'RACE was used to make the cDNA. A single record per CDR3 protein comes from TCRdb applying MiXCR to the 5' RACE reads. Of some 26,000 distinct CDR3 sequences detected, more than 2.5% appear once; the ten largest clones hold less than 9%. This clonotype originated in a woman between 25 and 40 years old with multiple sclerosis. The chain combines TRBV15 with TRBJ2-1; D ambiguous. The sample taken for sequencing was PBMCs. CDR3 nucleotides: TGTGCCACCAGAAGAGAGTGGGAGCAGTTCTTC. Encoded protein: CATRREWEQFF.